What follows are 29 T cell receptor beta chains derived from one specimen sequenced in a study of control samples from healthy donors and cancer patients (dated by TCRdb to 2018 to 2021). Library method: the immunoSEQ multiplex PCR assay. TCRdb obtained this table from immuneACCESS and retained in-frame rearrangements with V and J assigned. These tables miss some clones; where compared with another copy, unresolved V genes account for less than half of the shortfall, and the remainder is unexplained. In all, the sample holds roughly 63,000 clones, and 80% to 95% of those were seen once. In total, the top ten clones hold 1.7% of the sample. The sample consisted of PBMCs. Receptors originate from a man aged 35 to 55 with colorectal cancer.

The genes are TRBV7-9 and TRBJ1-1, with 9 bases lining up with TRBD1. CDR1 is SEHNR, CDR2 FQNEAQ, per germline (reference sequence). The CDR3 runs 15 residues. Germline trimming cut 4 bases from V and 1 base from J; bases unmatched to any gene: 4. DNA of the CDR3: TGTGCCAGCAGCTCACAGGGGGCGCGGAACACTGAAGCTTTCTTT. It translates to CASSSQGARNTEAFF.

V is TRBV6-4 and J is TRBJ2-2; D remains unclear. V lost 4 bases, J lost 4 bases, and 7 bases lay in between. Germline CDR1 and CDR2: MRHNA and SNTAGT. The CDR3 consists of 13 residues. CDR3 sequence (DNA): TGTGCCAGCAGTGTCTCGGCCACCGGGGAGCTGTTTTTT. Residues: CASSVSATGELFF.

The CDR3 DNA reads as TGTGCCAGCTCACCACCGGGCGTACCTAACTATGGCTACACCTTC. As protein: CASSPPGVPNYGYTF. The genes are TRBV18 and TRBJ1-2, with unresolved D. Trimming took 0 bases from V and 0 from J, leaving 8 bases between them. The CDR3 sequence is 15 residues long. Germline CDR1 and CDR2: KGHSH and LQKENI.

The chain has TRBV7-2 and TRBJ2-7; unclear D gene. The CDR3 spans 10 residues. V was clipped by 11 bases and J by 5 bases, with 10 bases between them. Germline-derived CDR1 and CDR2 are SGHTA and FQGNSA. The CDR3 loop is CAYRSDEQYF. For the CDR3, the DNA is TGTGCCTACCGGAGCGACGAGCAGTACTTC.

The rearrangement joins TRBV15 to TRBJ1-2, with 8 bases fitting TRBD1. The CDR3 runs to 14 residues. Germline values: CDR1 LNHNV, CDR2 YYDKDF (reference sequence). V gave up 2 bases and J gave up 4 bases; unmatched junction bases: 3. CDR3 in DNA: TGTGCCACCAGCAGACCCGACAGGGGCTATGGCTACACCTTC. Residues: CATSRPDRGYGYTF.

V usage is TRBV3-1 (or the pseudogene TRBV3-2) and J usage is TRBJ1-1; D uncertain. Germline CDR1 and CDR2: LGHDT and YNNKEL (reference sequence). Trimming removed 2 bases from V and 9 bases from J, with 10 bases in between. This CDR3 has 12 amino acids. The CDR3 nucleotides are TGTGCCAGCAGCCAACGGTCGGGTAAAGCTTTCTTT. Translation gives CASSQRSGKAFF.

The rearrangement links TRBV27 to TRBJ2-1, with D perhaps TRBD2 (6 bases). Germline V CDR1 and CDR2: MNHEY, SMNVEV (reference sequence). The CDR3 totals 15 residues. V dropped 6 bases and J dropped 3 bases, with 15 bases sitting between them. The CDR3 loop is CASRLQGLLYNEQFF. As DNA, the CDR3 is TGTGCCAGCAGACTTCAGGGACTGCTCTACAATGAGCAGTTCTTC.

This clone was seen a single time. The chain joins TRBV19 to TRBJ1-2; 9 nucleotides line up with TRBD1. Per the germline V gene, CDR1 is LNHDA and CDR2 is SQIVND (reference sequence). Trimming took 6 bases from V and 7 from J; bases not matched to a gene: 6. The CDR3 is made up of 13 amino acids. The CDR3 bases are TGTGCCAGTAGCGACAGGGGGTTAGGTGGCTACACCTTC. Translating gives CASSDRGLGGYTF.

The chain employs TRBV6-5 and TRBJ1-2; D unclear. Germline V gene sequence: CDR1 MNHEY, CDR2 SVGAGI. Trimming removed 0 bases at V and 2 bases at J, with 7 bases between. The CDR3 length is 14 residues. CDR3 region: CASSYSKGNYGYTF. CDR3 sequence (DNA): TGTGCCAGCAGTTACTCGAAAGGGAACTATGGCTACACCTTC.

The CDR3 nucleotides are TGTGCCAGCAGCTTCTCGTCAGGGTCCAACACTGAAGCTTTCTTT. This translates into CASSFSSGSNTEAFF. The chain couples TRBV11-3 to TRBJ1-1, with D possibly being TRBD1 (5 bases). This CDR3 has 15 residues. The germline V and J ends were trimmed by 3 bases and 2 bases, with 13 bases remaining between them. Germline-derived CDR1 and CDR2 are SGHNT and YENEEA.

The chain couples TRBV5-4 to TRBJ1-2; 8 nucleotides match TRBD1. V trimming: 4 bases; J trimming: 2 bases; junction bases outside the gene matches: 10. The CDR3 is made up of 16 amino acids. CDR1 and CDR2 (germline): SGHNT, YYREEE (reference sequence). CDR3: CASSRITGQENYGYTF. CDR3 coding DNA: TGTGCCAGCAGCCGAATTACGGGACAGGAGAACTATGGCTACACCTTC.

V usage is TRBV6-5 and J usage is TRBJ2-5, with unresolved D. The germline gives CDR1 MNHEY, CDR2 SVGAGI. This CDR3 spans 11 amino acids. With 8 bases removed from V and 5 bases from J, the gap between germline ends came to 9 bases. CDR3 nucleotides: TGTGCCAGCGTGATCTTCGAGACCCAGTACTTC. It specifies CASVIFETQYF.

This clone was seen once. CDR3 amino acids: CASRTGTGSYGYTF. The CDR3 nucleotides are TGCGCCAGCAGGACCGGGACAGGGAGCTATGGCTACACCTTC. The rearrangement joins TRBV5-1 to TRBJ1-2, with TRBD1 matching 9 bases. The CDR3 extends over 14 amino acids. Germline lookup yields CDR1 SGHRS and CDR2 YFSETQ. After removal of 5 bases from V and 4 bases from J, the junction contained 6 bases not matched to a gene. Filled out from reference TRBV5-1 and TRBJ1-2, the complete variable domain reads KAGVTQTPRYLIKTRGQQVTLSCSPISGHRSVSWYQQTPGQGLQFLFEYFSETQRNKGNFPGRFSGRQFSNSRSEMNVSTLELGDSALYLCASRTGTGSYGYTFGSGTRLTVV.

The V gene is TRBV4-1, the J gene TRBJ2-1; the match to TRBD2 covers 8 bases. The trim removed 3 bases at V and 10 bases at J, leaving 17 bases unmatched. The CDR3 is 17 residues long. In germline, CDR1 is MGHRA, CDR2 YSYEKL. The CDR3 DNA reads TGCGCCAGCAGCCAGAATGCTTTTAGCGGGGCCCCAGGGGAGCAGTTCTTC. Amino acid sequence: CASSQNAFSGAPGEQFF.

This chain uses TRBV7-6 with TRBJ1-1; D ambiguous. Trimming removed 1 base from V and 3 bases from J, with 15 bases in between. This CDR3 has 16 residues. Germline assignment: CDR1 SGHVS and CDR2 FNYEAQ. In DNA, the CDR3 is TGTGCCAGCAGCTTAGGAAGCTTGGGATTCGACACTGAAGCTTTCTTT. Translated: CASSLGSLGFDTEAFF.

The gene calls are TRBV6-5 and TRBJ2-7; tentative D call: TRBD2 (5 bases). The CDR3 consists of 15 residues. Germline CDR1 and CDR2: MNHEY and SVGAGI. Trimming shortened V by 0 bases and J by 6 bases, and 15 bases separated the two germline ends. CDR3 amino acids: CASSYSTGGRLEQYF. For the CDR3, the DNA is TGTGCCAGCAGTTACTCGACCGGAGGCCGCCTCGAGCAGTACTTC.

The chain uses TRBV5-1 and TRBJ1-1; 8 nucleotides align to TRBD1. The trim removed 4 bases at V and 0 bases at J, leaving 8 bases unmatched. The CDR3 contains 16 residues. From germline, CDR1 is SGHRS and CDR2 YFSETQ. CDR3 protein: CASSPGTGLMNTEAFF. CDR3 DNA sequence: TGCGCCAGCAGCCCGGGGACAGGATTAATGAACACTGAAGCTTTCTTT.

The chain is built from TRBV19 and TRBJ1-1; a possible D gene is TRBD1 (5 bases). The V gene lost 7 bases and the J gene lost 3 bases, with 9 bases spanning the gap. Germline lookup yields CDR1 LNHDA and CDR2 SQIVND (reference sequence). The CDR3 extends over 12 amino acids. The CDR3 reads CASIGADTEAFF. Written as DNA, the CDR3 is TGTGCCAGTATTGGGGCGGACACTGAAGCTTTCTTT.

V usage is TRBV9 and J usage is TRBJ1-3, with D hard to call. From germline, CDR1 is SGDLS and CDR2 YYNGEE. The CDR3 is 14 residues long. Trimming removed 1 base from V and 3 bases from J, with 8 bases in between. The CDR3 is CASSVQDVGNTIYF. The CDR3 DNA is TGTGCCAGCAGCGTACAGGACGTTGGAAACACCATATATTTT. Filled out from reference TRBV9 and TRBJ1-3, the complete variable domain reads DSGVTQTPKHLITATGQRVTLRCSPRSGDLSVYWYQQSLDQGLQFLIQYYNGEERAKGNILERFSAQQFPDLHSELNLSSLELGDSALYFCASSVQDVGNTIYFGEGSWLTVV.

The rearrangement uses TRBV6-1 and TRBJ1-2; D gene ambiguous. The germline V and J ends were trimmed by 0 bases and 2 bases, with 7 bases remaining between them. This CDR3 is built from 14 residues. Looked up from germline, CDR1 is MNHNS and CDR2 is SASEGT. DNA of the CDR3: TGTGCCAGCAGTGAAGCCCGACGGAACTATGGCTACACCTTC. Its protein product is CASSEARRNYGYTF.

The gene calls are TRBV19 and TRBJ1-2; weak D call: TRBD1 (5 bases). Germline CDR1 LNHDA, CDR2 SQIVND (reference sequence). Trimming removed 5 bases at V and 5 bases at J, with 15 bases between. This CDR3 is 14 amino acids long. CDR3 residues: CASSPRGGVYGYTF. CDR3 DNA: TGTGCCAGTAGTCCCCGGGGAGGGGTGTATGGCTACACCTTC.

This sequence joins TRBV9 and TRBJ1-2, with 7 bases that match TRBD1. This CDR3 spans 16 amino acids. V was clipped by 0 bases and J by 4 bases; unmatched bases: 9. The V gene's germline CDR1 is SGDLS and CDR2 YYNGEE. The CDR3 sequence is CASSVGVGQPSYGYTF. In DNA, the CDR3 is TGTGCCAGCAGCGTAGGCGTGGGACAGCCTTCCTATGGCTACACCTTC.

This rearrangement joins TRBV6-1 to TRBJ2-7; possible D gene TRBD1, 6 bases. Per the germline V gene, CDR1 is MNHNS and CDR2 is SASEGT. Trimming took off 2 bases at V and 2 bases at J, with 13 bases between the two ends. The length of the CDR3 is 15 residues. For the CDR3, the DNA is TGTGCCAGCAGTGAATGGGGGCAGGCCCCCTACGAGCAGTACTTC. It encodes CASSEWGQAPYEQYF.

The V gene is TRBV6-5, the J gene TRBJ2-7, with 8 positions matching TRBD1. The germline CDR1 and CDR2 sequences are MNHEY and SVGAGI. The CDR3 is made up of 15 amino acids. With 0 bases clipped from V and 1 base from J, the junction kept 2 bases outside the gene matches. The CDR3 DNA sequence: TGTGCCAGCAGTTACTCTGGGACAGGTTCCTACGAGCAGTACTTC. It specifies CASSYSGTGSYEQYF.

The genes are TRBV20-1 and TRBJ2-1; D ambiguous. Trimming removed 3 bases at V and 4 bases at J, with 4 bases between. Germline V gene lookup returns CDR1 DFQATT and CDR2 SNEGSKA (reference sequence). This CDR3 has 11 residues. The CDR3: CSARTYNEQFF. The CDR3 region has the DNA TGCAGTGCTAGGACTTACAATGAGCAGTTCTTC.

The gene calls are TRBV18 and TRBJ2-7; D may correspond to TRBD1 or TRBD2 (5 bases each). The germline gives CDR1 KGHSH, CDR2 LQKENI. V lost 3 bases to trimming and J lost 0 bases, with 15 bases between them. This CDR3 has 16 amino acids. The CDR3 spells CASSPRGASVSYEQYF. The CDR3 nucleotides are TGTGCCAGCTCACCTCGAGGGGCATCAGTCTCCTACGAGCAGTACTTC. The full variable domain, with the rest looked up from reference TRBV18 and TRBJ2-7, is NAGVMQNPRHLVRRRGQEARLRCSPMKGHSHVYWYRQLPEEGLKFMVYLQKENIIDESGMPKERFSAEFPKEGPSILRIQQVVRGDSAAYFCASSPRGASVSYEQYFGPGTRLTVT.

V is TRBV30 and J is TRBJ1-2, with 7 bases fitting TRBD1. This CDR3 comprises 16 residues. The ends lost 4 bases at V and 5 bases at J; junction bases unmatched: 16. Germline V gene lookup returns CDR1 GTSNPN and CDR2 SVGIG (reference sequence). This chain's CDR3 is CAWTSTGRANRYGYTF. The CDR3 DNA reads TGTGCCTGGACCTCGACAGGGAGGGCGAATAGGTATGGCTACACCTTC.

This clone was seen only a few times. This rearrangement joins TRBV20-1 to TRBJ1-5, with D possibly being TRBD1 (6 bases). V gave up 3 bases and J gave up 6 bases, with 9 bases separating them. CDR1 is DFQATT, CDR2 SNEGSKA, per germline (reference sequence). The CDR3 runs to 12 residues. CDR3: CSASLGGQPQHF. CDR3 DNA: TGCAGTGCTAGTTTAGGGGGTCAGCCCCAGCATTTT.

This clone was observed once. This chain uses TRBV10-2 with TRBJ2-1; the D is unclear. Trimming shortened V by 8 bases and J by 5 bases, and 16 bases separated the two germline ends. There are 14 residues in the CDR3. Germline V gene lookup returns CDR1 WSHSY and CDR2 SAAADI. The CDR3 DNA follows: TGCGCCAGCCGCTATGGAAACGCGGACAATGAGCAGTTCTTC. It yields the protein CASRYGNADNEQFF.